One and the same sample provided the 23 T cell receptor beta chains below, sequenced in a study of blood T cell repertoires in COVID-19. Some clones are missing from TCRdb's copy, which holds only in-frame ones; the method was immunoSEQ multiplex PCR. The sample lists some 400,000 clones, more than 70% occurring once. Sequenced sample: peripheral blood. These TCRs come from a woman between 55 and 75 years old with COVID-19, enrolled during active disease.

V and J are TRBV6-5 and TRBJ1-1, with TRBD1 matching over 8 bases. CDR1 and CDR2 (germline): MNHEY, SVGAGI. Losses at the gene ends were 7 bases for V and 1 base for J; bases not matched to a gene: 8. This CDR3 has 15 residues. The CDR3 sequence is CASKIDRGTNTEAFF. The CDR3 coding sequence is TGTGCCAGCAAAATAGACAGGGGTACGAACACTGAAGCTTTCTTT.

The chain combines TRBV6-6 with TRBJ1-2; TRBD1 matches at 9 bases. The CDR3 has 15 residues. CDR1 is MNHNY, CDR2 SVGAGI, per germline (reference sequence). The trim removed 4 bases at V and 3 bases at J, leaving 6 bases unmatched. The CDR3 sequence: CASSSGTGLYYGYTF. CDR3 coding DNA: TGTGCCAGCAGTTCCGGGACAGGGTTATACTATGGCTACACCTTC.

To note about this clone: The same CDR3 arises from other DNA sequences in this sample as well. This rearrangement joins TRBV2 to TRBJ2-7, with 9 bases lining up with TRBD1. Losses at the gene ends were 4 bases for V and 4 bases for J; bases not matched to a gene: 2. The CDR3 consists of 13 residues. Germline CDR1 is SNHLY and CDR2 is FYNNEI. The CDR3 DNA follows: TGTGCCAGCAGTGTTGACAGGGGGTACGAGCAGTACTTC. As protein: CASSVDRGYEQYF.

The V gene is TRBV28, the J gene TRBJ2-1, with TRBD2 matching 8 bases. The CDR3 extends over 15 amino acids. V shed 5 bases, J shed 6 bases, and the junction held 9 bases outside the gene matches. Germline lookup yields CDR1 MDHEN and CDR2 SYDVKM. Written as DNA, the CDR3 is TGTGCCAGCAGTGCCATGGGCGGGGGGCTCAATGAGCAGTTCTTC. It translates to CASSAMGGGLNEQFF.

The gene calls are TRBV5-1 and TRBJ2-3, with TRBD2 as a possible D gene (6 bases). Germline V CDR1 and CDR2: SGHRS, YFSETQ. Trimming pared 6 bases from V and 4 bases from J, leaving 12 bases between. There are 13 residues in the CDR3. This CDR3 reads CASKAGTADTQYF. Here the CDR3 DNA reads TGCGCCAGCAAGGCGGGGACGGCAGATACGCAGTATTTT.

The chain recombines TRBV19 with TRBJ1-6, with 7 bases matching TRBD1. Germline CDR1 and CDR2: LNHDA and SQIVND (reference sequence). Trimming took 8 bases from V and 3 from J; bases not matched to a gene: 1. The CDR3 spans 13 residues. CDR3 sequence reads: CASGTDYNSPLHF. DNA for the CDR3: TGTGCCAGTGGGACAGACTATAATTCACCCCTCCACTTT.

The J gene is TRBJ1-1, the V gene TRBV7-9, with D uncertain. The germline CDR1 and CDR2 sequences are SEHNR and FQNEAQ (reference sequence). The V end lost 2 bases, the J end lost 0 bases, and 7 bases lay between the germline ends. The CDR3 is 14 amino acids. CDR3 residues: CASSLPGVNTEAFF. The CDR3 DNA reads as TGTGCCAGCAGCTTACCGGGAGTGAACACTGAAGCTTTCTTT.

The gene calls are TRBV25-1 and TRBJ1-4; D gene uncertain. Germline CDR1 MGHDK, CDR2 SYGVNS. The ends were cut back, 6 bases at V and 5 bases at J, with 7 bases in the middle. This CDR3 is 12 amino acids long. The CDR3 nucleotides are TGTGCCAGCAGGGGCGGGAATGAAAAACTGTTTTTT. Translating gives CASRGGNEKLFF.

The V gene is TRBV10-1, the J gene TRBJ1-3; D remains ambiguous. Trimming stripped 7 bases from V and 5 bases from J, with 12 bases between. Germline CDR1 is WNHNN and CDR2 is SYGVQD (reference sequence). The length of the CDR3 is 13 residues. This chain's CDR3 is CASIGSGRNTIYF. CDR3 nucleotide sequence: TGCGCCAGCATAGGTTCGGGTAGAAACACCATATATTTT.

The V call is TRBV21-1, the J call TRBJ1-1; the table's D call TRBD1 went unverified against the DNA. TRBV21-1 is classified as a pseudogene. The CDR3 loop spans 15 amino acids. CDR3: CASRQDRRSNTEAFF. CDR3 nucleotide sequence: TGTGCCAGCAGACAGGACAGGCGATCGAACACTGAAGCTTTCTTT.

The chain has TRBV2 and TRBJ2-5; perhaps TRBD2 as D (5 bases). This CDR3 contains 12 residues. The germline gives CDR1 SNHLY, CDR2 FYNNEI. The V end lost 7 bases, the J end lost 3 bases, and 9 bases lay between the germline ends. CDR3 loop: CASMRAEETQYF. The CDR3 region has the DNA TGTGCCAGCATGAGGGCCGAAGAGACCCAGTACTTC.

The chain carries TRBV6-5 and TRBJ1-2, with D hard to call. The CDR3 totals 14 residues. Germline V gene sequence: CDR1 MNHEY, CDR2 SVGAGI. V gave up 9 bases and J gave up 4 bases, with 18 bases separating them. The CDR3, as DNA: TGTGCCAGTGTCAGGACTGCACCGATCTATGGCTACACCTTC. Residues: CASVRTAPIYGYTF.

V gene TRBV9 combines with J gene TRBJ2-5, with no clear D. Deletions cut 3 bases from V and 1 base from J, with 4 bases between. CDR3 length: 12 residues. CDR1 is SGDLS and CDR2 is YYNGEE in the germline V gene. For the CDR3, the DNA is TGTGCCAGCAGCGGCGGCCAAGAGACCCAGTACTTC. Amino acids: CASSGGQETQYF. The whole variable domain, filled in from reference TRBV9 and TRBJ2-5, reads DSGVTQTPKHLITATGQRVTLRCSPRSGDLSVYWYQQSLDQGLQFLIQYYNGEERAKGNILERFSAQQFPDLHSELNLSSLELGDSALYFCASSGGQETQYFGPGTRLLVL.

V is TRBV6-6 and J is TRBJ2-7; D is possibly TRBD1 (6 bases). The germline gives CDR1 MNHNY, CDR2 SVGAGI (reference sequence). The CDR3 sequence is 15 residues long. V shed 5 bases and J shed 3 bases, with 17 bases lying between them. The chain's CDR3 is CASSQDRTLYYEQYF. CDR3 DNA: TGTGCCAGCAGTCAAGACAGGACGCTTTACTACGAGCAGTACTTC.

V usage is TRBV5-5 and J usage is TRBJ1-4; the D gene is possibly TRBD1 (5 bases). Germline V gene sequence: CDR1 SGHKS, CDR2 YYEKEE (reference sequence). The CDR3 sequence is 15 residues long. The ends were cut back, 1 base at V and 4 bases at J, with 11 bases in the middle. The CDR3 region is CASSLIPQGNEKLFF. CDR3 in DNA: TGTGCCAGCAGCTTGATCCCGCAGGGTAATGAAAAACTGTTTTTT.

The chain is built from TRBV6-5 and TRBJ1-5; D gene uncertain. V was clipped by 2 bases and J by 1 base, with 9 bases between them. The CDR3 length is 15 residues. From germline, CDR1 is MNHEY and CDR2 SVGAGI. Here the CDR3 reads CASSYGGESNQPQHF. CDR3 coding DNA: TGTGCCAGCAGTTACGGTGGGGAGAGCAATCAGCCCCAGCATTTT.

This clone has only one observation. CDR3 DNA: TGTGCCAGCAGTGACCGGACAGGGGGCAGTGGCTATGGCTACACCTTC. It is translated as CASSDRTGGSGYGYTF. V usage is TRBV27 and J usage is TRBJ1-2, with 11 bases lining up with TRBD1. The CDR3 is 16 residues long. The V gene's germline CDR1 is MNHEY and CDR2 SMNVEV (reference sequence). The V gene end was trimmed by 5 bases and the J gene end by 4 bases; junction bases not matched to a gene: 9.

The genes are TRBV5-1 and TRBJ2-7; 12 nucleotides match TRBD2. The junction had 5 bases not matched to a gene; V was cut back by 1 base and J by 0 bases. Germline values: CDR1 SGHRS, CDR2 YFSETQ. The CDR3 sequence is 17 residues long. The CDR3 coding sequence is TGCGCCAGCAGCTTGAGCCTAGCGGGGGGGAGCTCCTACGAGCAGTACTTC. It specifies CASSLSLAGGSSYEQYF.

The rearrangement links TRBV7-2 to TRBJ1-2, with 8 bases that match TRBD1. Germline CDR1 is SGHTA and CDR2 is FQGNSA. V lost 5 bases and J lost 6; bases outside the gene matches: 8. The CDR3 totals 14 residues. The CDR3 DNA follows: TGTGCCAGCAGCCGGACAGGGTTTTCTGATGGCTACACCTTC. It yields the protein CASSRTGFSDGYTF.

J is TRBJ2-7 and V is TRBV2; D possibly corresponds to TRBD1 (6 bases). The germline V and J ends were trimmed by 5 bases and 2 bases, with 13 bases remaining between them. The CDR3 runs to 14 residues. Germline lookup yields CDR1 SNHLY and CDR2 FYNNEI. As DNA, the CDR3 is TGTGCCAGCAGTCCCGGGACATTGACCTACGAGCAGTACTTC. Translating it yields CASSPGTLTYEQYF.

V is TRBV18 and J is TRBJ2-7, with TRBD1 identical over 10 bases. This CDR3 comprises 13 residues. Germline CDR1 KGHSH, CDR2 LQKENI. V lost 4 bases to trimming and J lost 9 bases; unmatched junction nucleotides: 6. CDR3 DNA: TGTGCCAGCTCACGCGGACAGGGGGAGATGCAGTACTTC. Its protein product is CASSRGQGEMQYF.

This clone was picked up one time. The chain employs TRBV7-8 and TRBJ2-3; 10 bases agree with TRBD1. Germline V lookup: CDR1 SGHVS, CDR2 FQNEAQ. This CDR3 contains 13 residues. V gave up 5 bases and J gave up 4 bases; unmatched junction bases: 0. The CDR3 reads CASSGQGADTQYF. DNA of the CDR3: TGTGCCAGCAGCGGACAGGGGGCAGATACGCAGTATTTT.

V is TRBV18 and J is TRBJ1-1; D is ambiguous. CDR3 size: 12 residues. Germline-derived CDR1 and CDR2 are KGHSH and LQKENI. V gave up 2 bases and J gave up 5 bases, with 6 bases separating them. In nucleotides, the CDR3 is TGTGCCAGCTCACCAACCGGGACTGAAGCTTTCTTT. Its protein product is CASSPTGTEAFF.